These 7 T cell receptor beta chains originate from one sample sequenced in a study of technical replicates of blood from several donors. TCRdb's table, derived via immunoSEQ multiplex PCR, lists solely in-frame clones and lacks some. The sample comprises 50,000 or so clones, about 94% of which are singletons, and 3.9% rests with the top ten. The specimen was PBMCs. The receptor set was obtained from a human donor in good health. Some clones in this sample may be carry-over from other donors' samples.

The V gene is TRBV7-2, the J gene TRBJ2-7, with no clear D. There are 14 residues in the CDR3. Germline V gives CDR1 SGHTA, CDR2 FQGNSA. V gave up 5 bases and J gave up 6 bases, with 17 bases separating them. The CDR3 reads CASSLGTGAVEQYF. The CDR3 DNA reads TGTGCCAGCAGCCTAGGAACTGGTGCCGTCGAGCAGTACTTC.

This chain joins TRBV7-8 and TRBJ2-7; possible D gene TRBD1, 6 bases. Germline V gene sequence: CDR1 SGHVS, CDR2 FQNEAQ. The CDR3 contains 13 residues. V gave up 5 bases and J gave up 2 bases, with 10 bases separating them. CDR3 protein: CASSHRQAYEQYF. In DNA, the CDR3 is TGTGCCAGCAGCCATAGACAGGCCTACGAGCAGTACTTC.

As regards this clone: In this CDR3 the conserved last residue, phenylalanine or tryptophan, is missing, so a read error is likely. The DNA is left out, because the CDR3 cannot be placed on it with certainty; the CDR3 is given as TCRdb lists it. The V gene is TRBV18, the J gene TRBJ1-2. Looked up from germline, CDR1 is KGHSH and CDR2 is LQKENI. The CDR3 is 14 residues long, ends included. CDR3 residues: CASSAGRENKATFC.

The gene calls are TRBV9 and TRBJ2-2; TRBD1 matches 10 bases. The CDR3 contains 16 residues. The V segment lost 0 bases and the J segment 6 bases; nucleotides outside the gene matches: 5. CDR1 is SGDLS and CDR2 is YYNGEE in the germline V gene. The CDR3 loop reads CASSVGRQGASGELFF. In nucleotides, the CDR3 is TGTGCCAGCAGCGTAGGTAGACAGGGGGCATCCGGGGAGCTGTTTTTT. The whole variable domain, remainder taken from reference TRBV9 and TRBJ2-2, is DSGVTQTPKHLITATGQRVTLRCSPRSGDLSVYWYQQSLDQGLQFLIQYYNGEERAKGNILERFSAQQFPDLHSELNLSSLELGDSALYFCASSVGRQGASGELFFGEGSRLTVL.

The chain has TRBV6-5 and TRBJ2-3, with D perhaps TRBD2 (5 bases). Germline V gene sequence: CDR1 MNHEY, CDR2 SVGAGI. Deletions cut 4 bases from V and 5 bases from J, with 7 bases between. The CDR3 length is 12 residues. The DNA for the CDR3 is TGTGCCAGCAGTTGGGCGGGAGATACGCAGTATTTT. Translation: CASSWAGDTQYF.

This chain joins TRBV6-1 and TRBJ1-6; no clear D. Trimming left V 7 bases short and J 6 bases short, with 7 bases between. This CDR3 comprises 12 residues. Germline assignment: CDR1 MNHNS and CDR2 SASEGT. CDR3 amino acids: CASTRFNSPLHF. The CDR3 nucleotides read TGTGCCAGCACGCGGTTTAATTCACCCCTCCACTTT.

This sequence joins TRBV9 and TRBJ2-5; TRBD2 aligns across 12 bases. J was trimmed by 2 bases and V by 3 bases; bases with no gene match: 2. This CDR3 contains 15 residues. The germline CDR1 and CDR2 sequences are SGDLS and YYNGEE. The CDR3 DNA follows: TGTGCCAGCAGCGCCCTAGCGGGGGGGCAAGAGACCCAGTACTTC. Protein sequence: CASSALAGGQETQYF.